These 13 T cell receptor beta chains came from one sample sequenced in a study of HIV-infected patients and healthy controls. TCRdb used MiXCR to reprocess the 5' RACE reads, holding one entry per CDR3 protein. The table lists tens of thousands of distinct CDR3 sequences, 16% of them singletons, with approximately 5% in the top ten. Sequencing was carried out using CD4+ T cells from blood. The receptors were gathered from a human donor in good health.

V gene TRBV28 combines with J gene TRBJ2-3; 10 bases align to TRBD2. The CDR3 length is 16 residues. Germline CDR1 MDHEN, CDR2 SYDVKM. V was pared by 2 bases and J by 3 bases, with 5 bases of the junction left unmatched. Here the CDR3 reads CASSLIAGGGTDTQYF. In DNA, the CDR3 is TGTGCCAGCAGTTTAATAGCGGGGGGAGGGACAGATACGCAGTATTTT. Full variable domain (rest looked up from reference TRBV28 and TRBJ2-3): DVKVTQSSRYLVKRTGEKVFLECVQDMDHENMFWYRQDPGLGLRLIYFSYDVKMKEKGDIPEGYSVSREKKERFSLILESASTNQTSMYLCASSLIAGGGTDTQYFGPGTRLTVL.

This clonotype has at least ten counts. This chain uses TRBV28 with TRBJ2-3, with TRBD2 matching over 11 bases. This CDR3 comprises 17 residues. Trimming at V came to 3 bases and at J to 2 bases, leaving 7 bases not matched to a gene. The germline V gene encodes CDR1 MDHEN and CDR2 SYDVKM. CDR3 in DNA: TGTGCCAGCAGTTTTAGCCTAGCGGGGGGCCCCACAGATACGCAGTATTTT. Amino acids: CASSFSLAGGPTDTQYF.

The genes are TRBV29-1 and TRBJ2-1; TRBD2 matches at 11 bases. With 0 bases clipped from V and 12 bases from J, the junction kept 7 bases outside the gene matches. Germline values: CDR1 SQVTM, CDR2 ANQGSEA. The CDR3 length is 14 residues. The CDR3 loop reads CSVEDWGLAERQFF. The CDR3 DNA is TGCAGCGTTGAAGATTGGGGACTAGCGGAGAGGCAGTTCTTC.

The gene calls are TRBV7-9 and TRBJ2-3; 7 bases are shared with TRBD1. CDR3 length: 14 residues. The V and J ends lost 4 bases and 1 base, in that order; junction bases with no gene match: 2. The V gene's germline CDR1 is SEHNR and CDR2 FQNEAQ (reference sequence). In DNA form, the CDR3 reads TGTGCCAGCAGCTCAGGGACAGGCACAGATACGCAGTATTTT. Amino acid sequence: CASSSGTGTDTQYF.

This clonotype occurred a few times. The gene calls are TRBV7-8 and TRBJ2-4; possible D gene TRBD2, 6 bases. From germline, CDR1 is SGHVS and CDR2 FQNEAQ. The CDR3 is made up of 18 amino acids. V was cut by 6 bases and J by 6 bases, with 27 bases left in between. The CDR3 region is CASSRQVGGGGPLNIQYF. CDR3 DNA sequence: TGTGCCAGCAGTCGACAAGTGGGGGGTGGAGGCCCCTTAAACATTCAGTACTTC.

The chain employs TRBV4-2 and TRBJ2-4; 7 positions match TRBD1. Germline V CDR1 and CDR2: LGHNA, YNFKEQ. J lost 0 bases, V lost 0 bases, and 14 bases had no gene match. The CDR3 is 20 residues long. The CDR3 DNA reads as TGTGCCAGCAGCCAAGAGATTCGGCCGGGACAGACTTTAGCCAAAAACATTCAGTACTTC. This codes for CASSQEIRPGQTLAKNIQYF.

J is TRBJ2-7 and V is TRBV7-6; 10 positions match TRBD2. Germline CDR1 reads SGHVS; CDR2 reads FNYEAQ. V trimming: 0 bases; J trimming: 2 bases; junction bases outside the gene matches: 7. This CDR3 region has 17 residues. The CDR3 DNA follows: TGTGCCAGCAGCTTAGCAGCGGGAGGGCCGGCCCCCTACGAGCAGTACTTC. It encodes CASSLAAGGPAPYEQYF.

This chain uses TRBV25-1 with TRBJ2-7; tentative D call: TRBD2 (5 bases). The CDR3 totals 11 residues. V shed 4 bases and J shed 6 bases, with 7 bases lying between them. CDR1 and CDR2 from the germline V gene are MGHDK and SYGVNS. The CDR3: CASSASSEQYF. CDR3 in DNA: TGTGCCAGCAGTGCTAGCAGCGAGCAGTACTTC.

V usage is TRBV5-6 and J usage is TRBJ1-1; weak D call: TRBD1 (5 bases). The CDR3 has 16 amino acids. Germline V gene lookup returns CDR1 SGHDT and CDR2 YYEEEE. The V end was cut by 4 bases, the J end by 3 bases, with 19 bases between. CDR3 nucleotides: TGTGCCAGCAGCCACGGAGGTCGCGCGGGGGACACTGAAGCTTTCTTT. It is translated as CASSHGGRAGDTEAFF.

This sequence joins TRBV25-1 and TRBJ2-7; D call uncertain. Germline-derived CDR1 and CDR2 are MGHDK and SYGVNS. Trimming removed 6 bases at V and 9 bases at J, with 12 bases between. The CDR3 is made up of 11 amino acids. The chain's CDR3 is CASRGIVGQYF. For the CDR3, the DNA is TGTGCCAGCAGGGGGATAGTGGGGCAGTACTTC.

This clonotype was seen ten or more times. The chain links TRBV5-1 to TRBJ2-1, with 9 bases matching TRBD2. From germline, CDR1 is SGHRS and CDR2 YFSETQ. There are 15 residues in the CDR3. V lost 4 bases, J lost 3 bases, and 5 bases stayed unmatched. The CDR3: CASSVRLADYNEQFF. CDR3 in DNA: TGCGCCAGCAGCGTGCGACTAGCGGACTACAATGAGCAGTTCTTC.

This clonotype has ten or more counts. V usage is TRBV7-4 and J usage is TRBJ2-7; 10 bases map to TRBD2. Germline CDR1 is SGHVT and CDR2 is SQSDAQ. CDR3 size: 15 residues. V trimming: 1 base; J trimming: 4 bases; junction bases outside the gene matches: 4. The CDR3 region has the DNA TGTGCCAGCAGCTTAGAGCGGGGGGGCAAGTACGAGCAGTACTTC. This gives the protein CASSLERGGKYEQYF.

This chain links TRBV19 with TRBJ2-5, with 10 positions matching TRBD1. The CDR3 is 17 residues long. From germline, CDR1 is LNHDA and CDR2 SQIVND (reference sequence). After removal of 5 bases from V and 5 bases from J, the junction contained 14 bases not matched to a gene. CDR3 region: CASSDRLGQGVTETQYF. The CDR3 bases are TGTGCCAGTAGTGACCGCCTTGGACAGGGGGTTACGGAGACCCAGTACTTC.